The sample holds a few counts of the clone carrying this TCR beta chain. One end of the junction is discordant with germline, which a read error may explain. The record originates from a study of tumor and adjacent non-tumor tissue in lung cancer. TCRbeta libraries were built with three rounds of nested PCR, modified from ARM-PCR. A single record per CDR3 protein comes from TCRdb applying MiXCR to the multiplex PCR reads. The sample has 85,000 to 100,000 distinct CDR3 sequences; roughly 66% are singletons. The CDR3 has 14 residues. Germline values: CDR1 SGHAT, CDR2 FQDESV (reference sequence). RNA was extracted from bulk tissue without any cell sorting.

The source is a man in his sixties with non-small cell lung cancer. The chain is built from TRBV11-1 and TRBJ2-5; D remains unclear. Sequencing used lung tumor tissue. The CDR3, as DNA: TGTGCCAGCAGCTCGGACGCGTACCAAGAGGCCCAGTACTTC. It encodes CASSSDAYQEAQYF.